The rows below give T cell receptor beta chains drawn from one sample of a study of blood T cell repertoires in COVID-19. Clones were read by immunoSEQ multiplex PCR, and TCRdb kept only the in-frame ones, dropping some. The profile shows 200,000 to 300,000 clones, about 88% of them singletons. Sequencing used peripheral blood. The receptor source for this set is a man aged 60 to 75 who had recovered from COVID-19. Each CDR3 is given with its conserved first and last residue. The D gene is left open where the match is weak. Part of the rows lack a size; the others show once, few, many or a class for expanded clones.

CDR3 DNA: TGTGCCAGCCTGGAGTACACCGGGGAGCTGTTTTTT
CDR3 protein: CASLEYTGELFF
D gene: .
clone size: .
CDR3 length: 12
J gene: TRBJ2-2
V gene: TRBV6-8

CDR3 DNA: TGTGCCACCAGTGATCTCCCTAGCGGGGGGGAGGGGGAGACCCAGTACTTC
CDR3 protein: CATSDLPSGGEGETQYF
D gene: TRBD2
clone size: .
CDR3 length: 17
J gene: TRBJ2-5
V gene: TRBV24-1

CDR3 DNA: TGTGCCAGCAGCTTAGCCGGATCACAGGGACAACTGAACTATGGCTACACCTTC
CDR3 protein: CASSLAGSQGQLNYGYTF
D gene: .
clone size: .
CDR3 length: 18
J gene: TRBJ1-2
V gene: TRBV7-8

CDR3 DNA: TGCGCCAGCAGCTACCTACTGGGCGCATCTCTTCTAGAGCAGTTCTTC
CDR3 protein: CASSYLLGASLLEQFF
D gene: .
clone size: .
CDR3 length: 16
J gene: TRBJ2-1
V gene: TRBV5-1

CDR3 DNA: TGTGCCAGCAGTCCCTCGGACAGACAGACCCAGTACTTC
CDR3 protein: CASSPSDRQTQYF
D gene: .
clone size: once
CDR3 length: 13
J gene: TRBJ2-5
V gene: TRBV12-3/TRBV12-4

CDR3 DNA: TGTGCCACTCGCAGACAGGGGGCTAATGAAAAACTGTTTTTT
CDR3 protein: CATRRQGANEKLFF
D gene: TRBD1
clone size: .
CDR3 length: 14
J gene: TRBJ1-4
V gene: TRBV7-9

CDR3 DNA: TGTGCCAGCAGCCGGGATCCCGGCTACGAGCAGTACTTC
CDR3 protein: CASSRDPGYEQYF
D gene: .
clone size: once
CDR3 length: 13
J gene: TRBJ2-7
V gene: TRBV6-5

CDR3 DNA: TGTGCCAGCAGCGCTTCCCTCGTCCCGGGACAGGGTCCGAGCTCCTATAATTCACCCCTCCACTTT
CDR3 protein: CASSASLVPGQGPSSYNSPLHF
D gene: TRBD1
clone size: .
CDR3 length: 22
J gene: TRBJ1-6
V gene: TRBV9

CDR3 DNA: TGTGCCAGCAGCTCCCGGACAGGGGGATATGAAAAACTGTTTTTT
CDR3 protein: CASSSRTGGYEKLFF
D gene: TRBD1
clone size: few
CDR3 length: 15
J gene: TRBJ1-4
V gene: TRBV7-9

CDR3 DNA: TGTGCCAGCCGCAGACAGGTCAACACCGGGGAGCTGTTTTTT
CDR3 protein: CASRRQVNTGELFF
D gene: .
clone size: .
CDR3 length: 14
J gene: TRBJ2-2
V gene: TRBV7-7

CDR3 DNA: TGCGCCAGCAGCTCCCTAACGACTCTGAGCACAGATACGCAGTATTTT
CDR3 protein: CASSSLTTLSTDTQYF
D gene: .
clone size: .
CDR3 length: 16
J gene: TRBJ2-3
V gene: TRBV5-1

CDR3 DNA: TGTGCCAGCAGCTCCCTGGTCGGAGGGAGTGGCTACACCTTC
CDR3 protein: CASSSLVGGSGYTF
D gene: .
clone size: .
CDR3 length: 14
J gene: TRBJ1-2
V gene: TRBV7-9

CDR3 DNA: TGTGCCAGCAGATCCTTCTCTAGGGAGAAAGACACTGAAGCTTTCTTT
CDR3 protein: CASRSFSREKDTEAFF
D gene: .
clone size: .
CDR3 length: 16
J gene: TRBJ1-1
V gene: TRBV7-6

CDR3 DNA: TGTGCCAGCAGCCAAACAGTCTCGAACACCGGGGAGCTGTTTTTT
CDR3 protein: CASSQTVSNTGELFF
D gene: .
clone size: .
CDR3 length: 15
J gene: TRBJ2-2
V gene: TRBV14

CDR3 DNA: TGTGCCAGCAGCGGACAGGGGGCGCATAGCTATGGCTACACCTTC
CDR3 protein: CASSGQGAHSYGYTF
D gene: TRBD1
clone size: .
CDR3 length: 15
J gene: TRBJ1-2
V gene: TRBV5-4

CDR3 DNA: TGTGCCAGCAGCTTGGGTGGGACAGGGACCAAAAACATTCAGTACTTC
CDR3 protein: CASSLGGTGTKNIQYF
D gene: TRBD1
clone size: .
CDR3 length: 16
J gene: TRBJ2-4
V gene: TRBV5-5

CDR3 DNA: TGTGCCAGCAGCCCAACGGGGACAGTGAACACTGAAGCTTTCTTT
CDR3 protein: CASSPTGTVNTEAFF
D gene: TRBD1
clone size: .
CDR3 length: 15
J gene: TRBJ1-1
V gene: TRBV7-3

CDR3 DNA: TGTGCCACCCGTATTCCCCTAGCCAAGGACACTGAAGCTTTCTTT
CDR3 protein: CATRIPLAKDTEAFF
D gene: .
clone size: .
CDR3 length: 15
J gene: TRBJ1-1
V gene: TRBV21-1

CDR3 DNA: TGTGCCAGCAGCTTAGGGTCGTACAGGCCCCAAGAGACCCAGTACTTC
CDR3 protein: CASSLGSYRPQETQYF
D gene: .
clone size: .
CDR3 length: 16
J gene: TRBJ2-5
V gene: TRBV7-2

CDR3 DNA: TGTGCCAGCAGTTCCGTCACTAGCGGGGGCTACAATGAGCAGTTCTTC
CDR3 protein: CASSSVTSGGYNEQFF
D gene: TRBD2
clone size: .
CDR3 length: 16
J gene: TRBJ2-1
V gene: TRBV6-5

CDR3 DNA: TGTGCCAGCAGCAAGAGGACAGGGGGCGTTAATGGCTACACCTTC
CDR3 protein: CASSKRTGGVNGYTF
D gene: TRBD1
clone size: .
CDR3 length: 15
J gene: TRBJ1-2
V gene: TRBV3-1/TRBV3-2

CDR3 DNA: TGCGCCAGCAGCTTCGGACAGGAGCGCTACGAGCAGTACTTC
CDR3 protein: CASSFGQERYEQYF
D gene: TRBD1
clone size: .
CDR3 length: 14
J gene: TRBJ2-7
V gene: TRBV5-1

CDR3 DNA: TGTGCCAGCAGCTTATACAGGTTGACCTTGGGGACCGGGGAGCTGTTTTTT
CDR3 protein: CASSLYRLTLGTGELFF
D gene: .
clone size: .
CDR3 length: 17
J gene: TRBJ2-2
V gene: TRBV13

CDR3 DNA: TGTGCCAGCAGCCAAGAATTCGGGAACACTGAAGCTTTCTTT
CDR3 protein: CASSQEFGNTEAFF
D gene: .
clone size: once
CDR3 length: 14
J gene: TRBJ1-1
V gene: TRBV14

CDR3 DNA: TGTGCCAGTAGCGCCACAGGGGGCAACTATGGCTACACCTTC
CDR3 protein: CASSATGGNYGYTF
D gene: TRBD1
clone size: .
CDR3 length: 14
J gene: TRBJ1-2
V gene: TRBV19

CDR3 DNA: TGTGCCAGCAGCCAAGGACAGGCTAGCACAGATACGCAGTATTTT
CDR3 protein: CASSQGQASTDTQYF
D gene: .
clone size: .
CDR3 length: 15
J gene: TRBJ2-3
V gene: TRBV4-2

CDR3 DNA: TGTGCCAGCTCACCAGCTGGTGCGAATGAAAAACTGTTTTTT
CDR3 protein: CASSPAGANEKLFF
D gene: .
clone size: .
CDR3 length: 14
J gene: TRBJ1-4
V gene: TRBV18

CDR3 DNA: TGTGCCAGCAGTGTCATGGGGGGACAGGCCATCCTTAGCTCCTACAATGAGCAGTTCTTC
CDR3 protein: CASSVMGGQAILSSYNEQFF
D gene: TRBD1
clone size: .
CDR3 length: 20
J gene: TRBJ2-1
V gene: TRBV6-1

CDR3 DNA: TGCGCCAGCAGCCAGGTAGATAAAGTCCGTGGAAACACCATATATTTT
CDR3 protein: CASSQVDKVRGNTIYF
D gene: .
clone size: .
CDR3 length: 16
J gene: TRBJ1-3
V gene: TRBV4-1

CDR3 DNA: TGTGCCAGTAGTATGGGCATCCGCTCCTACGAGCAGTACTTC
CDR3 protein: CASSMGIRSYEQYF
D gene: .
clone size: .
CDR3 length: 14
J gene: TRBJ2-7
V gene: TRBV19

CDR3 DNA: TGCGCCAGCAGCCGACTATCCGGGACTGCGAACTACGAGCAGTACTTC
CDR3 protein: CASSRLSGTANYEQYF
D gene: .
clone size: .
CDR3 length: 16
J gene: TRBJ2-7
V gene: TRBV5-1

CDR3 DNA: TGTGCCAGCTCACCGCCCTCGGGGAGGCGGGAGCAGTACTTC
CDR3 protein: CASSPPSGRREQYF
D gene: .
clone size: .
CDR3 length: 14
J gene: TRBJ2-7
V gene: TRBV18

CDR3 DNA: TGTGCCAGCTCACCACCGGGCAGGACTTTAAACATTCAGTACTTC
CDR3 protein: CASSPPGRTLNIQYF
D gene: .
clone size: once
CDR3 length: 15
J gene: TRBJ2-4
V gene: TRBV18

CDR3 DNA: TGTGCCAGCAGTCCGACAGGGTTGAACACTGAAGCTTTCTTT
CDR3 protein: CASSPTGLNTEAFF
D gene: TRBD1
clone size: .
CDR3 length: 14
J gene: TRBJ1-1
V gene: TRBV2

CDR3 DNA: TGTGCCAGCAGCCGGCTAAAGGGGCAGACTAATCAGCCCCAGCATTTT
CDR3 protein: CASSRLKGQTNQPQHF
D gene: .
clone size: once
CDR3 length: 16
J gene: TRBJ1-5
V gene: TRBV7-2

CDR3 DNA: TGTGCCAGCAGTTTACAGACGGGAGTGACACGAGACGAGCAGTACTTC
CDR3 protein: CASSLQTGVTRDEQYF
D gene: .
clone size: .
CDR3 length: 16
J gene: TRBJ2-7
V gene: TRBV27

CDR3 DNA: TGTGCCAGCTCACCACCCCGCGGGACAGGGGGCAACGAGCAGTACTTC
CDR3 protein: CASSPPRGTGGNEQYF
D gene: TRBD1
clone size: .
CDR3 length: 16
J gene: TRBJ2-7
V gene: TRBV18

CDR3 DNA: TGTGCCAGCAGGGATGACAGGGTGTACACCGGGGAGCTGTTTTTT
CDR3 protein: CASRDDRVYTGELFF
D gene: TRBD1
clone size: once
CDR3 length: 15
J gene: TRBJ2-2
V gene: TRBV25-1

CDR3 DNA: TGTGCCAGCAGTCATCGTCAGGGGGGCACTGAAGCTTTCTTT
CDR3 protein: CASSHRQGGTEAFF
D gene: TRBD1
clone size: .
CDR3 length: 14
J gene: TRBJ1-1
V gene: TRBV27

CDR3 DNA: TGTGCCAGCAGCTCTAAGCGGGGGGGCCCAGAGACCCAGTACTTC
CDR3 protein: CASSSKRGGPETQYF
D gene: TRBD2
clone size: .
CDR3 length: 15
J gene: TRBJ2-5
V gene: TRBV7-2

CDR3 DNA: TGTGCCAGCAGCTCCGATCCAGGTACAGATCAGCCCCAGCATTTT
CDR3 protein: CASSSDPGTDQPQHF
D gene: .
clone size: few
CDR3 length: 15
J gene: TRBJ1-5
V gene: TRBV7-6

CDR3 DNA: TGTGCCAGCAGTTCATCAGGGGGCCGGGGCAATCAGCCCCAGCATTTT
CDR3 protein: CASSSSGGRGNQPQHF
D gene: TRBD1
clone size: .
CDR3 length: 16
J gene: TRBJ1-5
V gene: TRBV27

CDR3 DNA: TGTGCCAGTAGTATAGTACAGGCTAATTCACCCCTCCACTTT
CDR3 protein: CASSIVQANSPLHF
D gene: .
clone size: .
CDR3 length: 14
J gene: TRBJ1-6
V gene: TRBV19

CDR3 DNA: TGTGCCAGTAGTCGGGGGGAGACTAATGAAAAACTGTTTTTT
CDR3 protein: CASSRGETNEKLFF
D gene: .
clone size: .
CDR3 length: 14
J gene: TRBJ1-4
V gene: TRBV19

CDR3 DNA: TGCAGTGCTAGTATAAGACAGGGAGGTGGGGAGCAGTACTTC
CDR3 protein: CSASIRQGGGEQYF
D gene: .
clone size: .
CDR3 length: 14
J gene: TRBJ2-7
V gene: TRBV20-1

CDR3 DNA: TGTGCCAGCAGCTTGGCCCCCGGGACAGGGAATCGCGTCACCTACGAGCAGTACTTC
CDR3 protein: CASSLAPGTGNRVTYEQYF
D gene: TRBD1
clone size: .
CDR3 length: 19
J gene: TRBJ2-7
V gene: TRBV5-5

CDR3 DNA: TGTGCCAGCAGCGAATCCGGGACACGAATCCCCTACGAGCAGTACTTC
CDR3 protein: CASSESGTRIPYEQYF
D gene: .
clone size: .
CDR3 length: 16
J gene: TRBJ2-7
V gene: TRBV9

CDR3 DNA: TGTGCCAGCAGCTTCGGGAGCAACAACGGGTCACCCCTCCACTTT
CDR3 protein: CASSFGSNNGSPLHF
D gene: .
clone size: few
CDR3 length: 15
J gene: TRBJ1-6
V gene: TRBV11-2

CDR3 DNA: TGTGCCAGCAGCCCAGGGACAGGGGGGTACTATGGCTACACCTTC
CDR3 protein: CASSPGTGGYYGYTF
D gene: TRBD1
clone size: few
CDR3 length: 15
J gene: TRBJ1-2
V gene: TRBV4-2